This passage covers 6 T cell receptor beta chains from one sample sequenced in a study of CD8+ T cells in alopecia areata. Stated treatment: oral pan-JAK inhibitor, 5-10 mg twice daily. Following extraction, RNA underwent reverse transcription to cDNA, which served as the sequencing template. This table comes from immunoSEQ multiplex PCR, and its TCRdb copy is limited to in-frame clones, with some not included. This repertoire shows under 250,000 clones, under 75% found once; its top ten account for 1.5% to 2%. The sequenced sample was CD4+ T cells sorted from blood, obtained at week 4, from a patient treated with tofacitinib. The receptor source for this set is a human donor with alopecia areata.

This chain connects TRBV29-1 to TRBJ2-7; D might be TRBD2 (6 bases). Between the trimmed V and J ends, which lost 6 bases and 5 bases, there was a span of 23 bases. The germline V gene has CDR1 SQVTM and CDR2 ANQGSEA. The CDR3 totals 15 residues. This CDR3 reads CSVGGTGPGTNEQYF. The CDR3 DNA is TGCAGCGTCGGAGGGACGGGACCCGGTACCAACGAGCAGTACTTC.

The chain recombines TRBV29-1 with TRBJ1-2; 11 bases align to TRBD1. Germline V lookup: CDR1 SQVTM, CDR2 ANQGSEA. J lost 8 bases, V lost 6 bases, and 8 bases had no gene match. The CDR3 covers 13 residues. CDR3 DNA: TGCAGCGTCGTGGACAGGGGGCTAAGCGGCTACACCTTC. It translates to CSVVDRGLSGYTF. The full variable domain, its missing parts supplied by reference TRBV29-1 and TRBJ1-2, is SAVISQKPSRDICQRGTSLTIQCQVDSQVTMMFWYRQQPGQSLTLIATANQGSEATYESGFVIDKFPISRPNLTFSTLTVSNMSPEDSSIYLCSVVDRGLSGYTFGSGTRLTVV.

The chain is built from TRBV5-1 and TRBJ1-2; 10 bases are shared with TRBD1. V was pared by 3 bases and J by 6 bases, with 14 bases of the junction left unmatched. This CDR3 region has 17 residues. Germline V gene sequence: CDR1 SGHRS, CDR2 YFSETQ. This chain's CDR3 is CASSSSSTGGSFDGYTF. Written as DNA, the CDR3 is TGCGCCAGCAGCTCCTCGTCGACAGGGGGCTCCTTTGATGGCTACACCTTC.

The rearrangement uses TRBV10-2 and TRBJ2-5, with 8 bases lining up with TRBD2. The J segment lost 4 bases and the V segment lost 5 bases, leaving 3 bases of the junction unmatched. Per the germline V gene, CDR1 is WSHSY and CDR2 is SAAADI. The CDR3 extends over 13 amino acids. The CDR3 loop is CASSREGGETQYF. For the CDR3, the DNA is TGCGCCAGCAGTCGGGAGGGGGGAGAGACCCAGTACTTC.

The chain links TRBV20-1 to TRBJ2-1; D gene unclear. This CDR3 contains 10 residues. Between the trimmed V and J ends, which lost 6 bases and 6 bases, there was a span of 6 bases. The germline CDR1 and CDR2 sequences are DFQATT and SNEGSKA (reference sequence). The CDR3 loop reads CSAYVNEQFF. The CDR3 nucleotides are TGCAGTGCATACGTCAATGAGCAGTTCTTC.

The rearrangement joins TRBV5-1 to TRBJ1-1; D might be TRBD1 (6 bases). Germline V CDR1 and CDR2: SGHRS, YFSETQ. The V end was cut by 0 bases, the J end by 4 bases, with 10 bases between. The CDR3 extends over 14 amino acids. As DNA, the CDR3 is TGCGCCAGCAGCTTGGAGGGGGAAGTCACTGAAGCTTTCTTT. This gives the protein CASSLEGEVTEAFF.